The source of this T cell receptor (beta chain) is a study of control samples from healthy donors and cancer patients. The table came from immunoSEQ multiplex PCR; TCRdb's copy has only in-frame clones and leaves some out. The sample has some 150,000 clones; 93% are singletons. Sequenced sample: blood. This sequence was found in a man aged 50-60 years in good health.

The CDR3 DNA reads as TGTGCCAGCAGCTTAAGAGGGGACTACTCCTACGAGCAGTACTTC. This translates into CASSLRGDYSYEQYF. This chain links TRBV7-9 with TRBJ2-7, with 7 bases that match TRBD2. Germline V gives CDR1 SEHNR, CDR2 FQNEAQ (reference sequence). There are 15 residues in the CDR3. V lost 2 bases to trimming and J lost 0 bases; unmatched junction nucleotides: 4.